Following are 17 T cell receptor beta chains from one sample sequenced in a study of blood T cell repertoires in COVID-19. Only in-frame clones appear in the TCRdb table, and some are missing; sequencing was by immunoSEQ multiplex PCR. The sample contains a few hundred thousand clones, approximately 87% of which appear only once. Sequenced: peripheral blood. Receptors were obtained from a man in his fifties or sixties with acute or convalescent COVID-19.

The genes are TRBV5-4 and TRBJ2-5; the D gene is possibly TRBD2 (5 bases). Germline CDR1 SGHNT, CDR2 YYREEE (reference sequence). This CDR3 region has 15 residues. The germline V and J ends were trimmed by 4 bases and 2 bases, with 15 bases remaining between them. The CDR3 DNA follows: TGTGCCAGCAGCCGGGGTTTTAGCGTTCAAGAGACCCAGTACTTC. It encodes CASSRGFSVQETQYF.

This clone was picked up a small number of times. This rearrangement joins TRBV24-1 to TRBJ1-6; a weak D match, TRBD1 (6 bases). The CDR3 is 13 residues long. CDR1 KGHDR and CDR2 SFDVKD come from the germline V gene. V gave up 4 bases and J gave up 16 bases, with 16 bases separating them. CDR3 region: CATSDAQGRTLHF. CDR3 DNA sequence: TGTGCCACCAGTGACGCACAGGGCAGAACACTCCACTTT.

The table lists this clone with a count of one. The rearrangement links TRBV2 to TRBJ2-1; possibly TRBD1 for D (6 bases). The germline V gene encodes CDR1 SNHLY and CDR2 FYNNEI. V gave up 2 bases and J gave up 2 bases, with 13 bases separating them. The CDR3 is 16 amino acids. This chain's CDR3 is CASSEYSQGPYNEQFF. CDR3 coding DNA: TGTGCCAGCAGTGAATATAGCCAGGGGCCCTACAATGAGCAGTTCTTC.

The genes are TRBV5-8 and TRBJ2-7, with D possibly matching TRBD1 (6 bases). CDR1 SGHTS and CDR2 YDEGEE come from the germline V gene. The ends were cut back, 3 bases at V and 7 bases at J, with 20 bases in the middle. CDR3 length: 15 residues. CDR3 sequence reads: CASSYPGQSPWEQYF. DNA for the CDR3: TGTGCCAGCAGCTACCCTGGACAGAGCCCCTGGGAGCAGTACTTC. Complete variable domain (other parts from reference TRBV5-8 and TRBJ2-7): EAGVTQSPTHLIKTRGQQATLRCSPISGHTSVYWYQQALGLGLQFLLWYDEGEERNRGNFPPRFSGRQFPNYSSELNVNALELEDSALYLCASSYPGQSPWEQYFGPGTRLTVT.

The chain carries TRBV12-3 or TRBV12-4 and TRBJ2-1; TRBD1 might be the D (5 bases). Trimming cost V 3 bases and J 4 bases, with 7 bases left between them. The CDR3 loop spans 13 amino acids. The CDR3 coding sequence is TGTGCCAGCAGTTTGGGGCCGTACAATGAGCAGTTCTTC. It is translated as CASSLGPYNEQFF.

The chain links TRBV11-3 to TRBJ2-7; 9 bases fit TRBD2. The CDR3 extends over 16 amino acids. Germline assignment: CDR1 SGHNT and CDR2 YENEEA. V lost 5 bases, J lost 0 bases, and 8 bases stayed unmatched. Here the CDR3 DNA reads TGTGCCAGCAGCGCGCTACTAGCGGGTGGCTCCTACGAGCAGTACTTC. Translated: CASSALLAGGSYEQYF. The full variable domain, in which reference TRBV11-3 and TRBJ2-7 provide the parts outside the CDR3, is EAGVVQSPRYKIIEKKQPVAFWCNPISGHNTLYWYLQNLGQGPELLIRYENEEAVDDSQLPKDRFSAERLKGVDSTLKIQPAELGDSAVYLCASSALLAGGSYEQYFGPGTRLTVT.

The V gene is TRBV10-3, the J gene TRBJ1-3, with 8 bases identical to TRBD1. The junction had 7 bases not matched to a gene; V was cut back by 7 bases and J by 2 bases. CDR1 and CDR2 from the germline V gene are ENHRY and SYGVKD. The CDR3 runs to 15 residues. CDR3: CAIKEAGGTGNTIYF. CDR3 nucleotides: TGTGCCATCAAAGAGGCAGGGGGCACTGGAAACACCATATATTTT.

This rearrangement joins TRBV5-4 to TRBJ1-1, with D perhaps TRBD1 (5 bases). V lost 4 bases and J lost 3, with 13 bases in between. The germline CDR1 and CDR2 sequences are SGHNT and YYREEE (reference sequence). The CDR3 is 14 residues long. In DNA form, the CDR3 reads TGTGCCAGCAGCAAATCAGACAGTTACACTGAAGCTTTCTTT. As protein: CASSKSDSYTEAFF.

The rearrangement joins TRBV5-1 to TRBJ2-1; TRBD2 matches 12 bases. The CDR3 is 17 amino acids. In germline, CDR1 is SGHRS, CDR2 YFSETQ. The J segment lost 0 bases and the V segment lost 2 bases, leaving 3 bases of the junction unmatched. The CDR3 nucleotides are TGCGCCAGCAGCTTTTGGGGACTAGCGGGCTCCTACAATGAGCAGTTCTTC. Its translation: CASSFWGLAGSYNEQFF.

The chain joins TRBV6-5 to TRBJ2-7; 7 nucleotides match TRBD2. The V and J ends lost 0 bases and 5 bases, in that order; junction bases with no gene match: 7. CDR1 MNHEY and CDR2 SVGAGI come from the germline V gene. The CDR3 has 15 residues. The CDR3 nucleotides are TGTGCCAGCAGTTACTCCAGCGGGATCCGCCACGAGCAGTACTTC. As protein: CASSYSSGIRHEQYF.

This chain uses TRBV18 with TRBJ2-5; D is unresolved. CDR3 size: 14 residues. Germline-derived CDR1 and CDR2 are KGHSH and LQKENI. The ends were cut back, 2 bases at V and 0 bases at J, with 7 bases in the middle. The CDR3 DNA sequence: TGTGCCAGCTCACCAGTCGGGTACCAAGAGACCCAGTACTTC. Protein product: CASSPVGYQETQYF.

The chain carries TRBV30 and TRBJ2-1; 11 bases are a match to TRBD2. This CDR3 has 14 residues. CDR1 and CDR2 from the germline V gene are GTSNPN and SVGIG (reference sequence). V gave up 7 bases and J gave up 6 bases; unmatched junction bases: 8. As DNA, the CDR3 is TGTGCCTTCGGTAGCGGGAGGGGGGTCAATGAGCAGTTCTTC. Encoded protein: CAFGSGRGVNEQFF.

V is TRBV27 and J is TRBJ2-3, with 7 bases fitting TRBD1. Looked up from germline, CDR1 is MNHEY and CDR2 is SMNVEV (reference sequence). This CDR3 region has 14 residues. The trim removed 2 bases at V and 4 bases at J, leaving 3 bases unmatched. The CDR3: CASSLRQGADTQYF. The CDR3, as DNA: TGTGCCAGCAGTTTACGACAGGGAGCAGATACGCAGTATTTT.

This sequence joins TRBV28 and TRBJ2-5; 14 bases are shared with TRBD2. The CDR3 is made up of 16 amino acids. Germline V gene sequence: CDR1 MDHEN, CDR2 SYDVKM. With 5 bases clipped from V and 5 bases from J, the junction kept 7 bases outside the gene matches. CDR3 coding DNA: TGTGCCAGCAGTGGGACTAGCGGGAGCGTTGGCGAGACCCAGTACTTC. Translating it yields CASSGTSGSVGETQYF.

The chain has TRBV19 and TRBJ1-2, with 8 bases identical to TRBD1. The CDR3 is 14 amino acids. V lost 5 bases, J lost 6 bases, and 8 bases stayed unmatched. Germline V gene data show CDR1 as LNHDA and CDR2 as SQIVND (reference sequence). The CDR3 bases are TGTGCCAGTAGTCCCCGGGACAGGCTCGATGGCTACACCTTC. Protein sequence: CASSPRDRLDGYTF.

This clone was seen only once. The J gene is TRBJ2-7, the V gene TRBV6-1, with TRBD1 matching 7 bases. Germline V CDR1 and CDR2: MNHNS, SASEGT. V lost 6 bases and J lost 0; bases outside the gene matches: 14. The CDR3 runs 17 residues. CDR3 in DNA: TGTGCCAGCAGCGAAACGGTATTTGGGGACAGCTCCTACGAGCAGTACTTC. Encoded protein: CASSETVFGDSSYEQYF.

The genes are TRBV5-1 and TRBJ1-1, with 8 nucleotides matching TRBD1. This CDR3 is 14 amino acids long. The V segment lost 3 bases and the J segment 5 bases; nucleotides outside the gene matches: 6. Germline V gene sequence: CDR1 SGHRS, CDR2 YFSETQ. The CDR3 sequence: CASSWGQVGTEAFF. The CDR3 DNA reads TGCGCCAGCAGCTGGGGACAGGTGGGTACTGAAGCTTTCTTT. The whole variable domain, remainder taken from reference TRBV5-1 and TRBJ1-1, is KAGVTQTPRYLIKTRGQQVTLSCSPISGHRSVSWYQQTPGQGLQFLFEYFSETQRNKGNFPGRFSGRQFSNSRSEMNVSTLELGDSALYLCASSWGQVGTEAFFGQGTRLTVV.